The 11 T cell receptor beta chains given below trace back to one sample, sequenced in a study of T-cell memory formation after mild COVID-19 (dated by TCRdb to the early 2020s). The protocol used for the library was 5' RACE. The instrument given in TCRdb is Illumina NovaSeq 6000. TCRdb reprocessing: public reads trimmed at Q25 with fastp, clones called with MiXCR, in-frame beta chains kept. Rows with one shared CDR3 protein collapse into an entry with the most common genes and DNA. Within this sample are some 440,000 distinct CDR3 sequences, with around 25% of them counted one time only. The biggest ten clones account for under 15% of the sample. The material sequenced was PBMCs or a T cell subset sorted from them (not recorded which). The receptors were sampled from an adult woman who had mild COVID-19 (a few samples of this study predate the infection). The sample titles of this study are shuffled in the database, so cell type and time point are left out; the donor was told from shared clones.

This clonotype was found a few times. This chain links TRBV5-6 with TRBJ2-5; TRBD2 is a possible D gene (6 bases). The CDR3 runs 16 residues. Germline lookup yields CDR1 SGHDT and CDR2 YYEEEE. Trimming removed 4 bases at V and 4 bases at J, with 20 bases between. The CDR3 here is CASSNPGTVGGETQYF. CDR3 in DNA: TGTGCCAGCAGCAATCCGGGGACGGTGGGAGGAGAGACCCAGTACTTC.

This clonotype was picked up a small number of times. This chain connects TRBV20-1 to TRBJ2-7; 9 bases align to TRBD1. The trim removed 3 bases at V and 0 bases at J, leaving 3 bases unmatched. Germline V gene data show CDR1 as DFQATT and CDR2 as SNEGSKA (reference sequence). The CDR3 runs 14 residues. The CDR3 sequence is CSASRQGGSYEQYF. CDR3 DNA: TGCAGTGCTAGCCGACAGGGGGGCTCCTACGAGCAGTACTTC.

The table lists this clonotype with a few counts. V is TRBV7-8 and J is TRBJ2-1, with 7 bases identical to TRBD2. Per germline, CDR1 SGHVS and CDR2 FQNEAQ. The CDR3 is 19 amino acids. V was pared by 5 bases and J by 5 bases, with 21 bases of the junction left unmatched. This chain's CDR3 is CASSHARAGVNPANNEQFF. For the CDR3, the DNA is TGTGCCAGCAGCCACGCCCGCGCGGGGGTCAACCCCGCAAACAATGAGCAGTTCTTC.

The J gene is TRBJ2-2, the V gene TRBV11-2; D may be TRBD2 (5 bases). The germline V gene encodes CDR1 SGHAT and CDR2 FQNNGV. This CDR3 has 17 residues. V lost 5 bases and J 4 bases, leaving 20 bases between the germline ends. The CDR3 DNA reads as TGTGCCAGCAGCATCCGCGGCGGGCTCGGCGGCACCGGGGAGCTGTTTTTT. This gives the protein CASSIRGGLGGTGELFF.

In DNA form, the CDR3 reads TGCAGCGTTGACGGGCCCGAAGGGGATGGCTACACCTTC. Its translation is CSVDGPEGDGYTF. The chain has TRBV29-1 and TRBJ1-2, with D possibly matching TRBD1 (5 bases). Per germline, CDR1 SQVTM and CDR2 ANQGSEA. CDR3 length equals 13 residues. V was trimmed by 3 bases and J by 6 bases, leaving 14 bases between them.

The chain recombines TRBV29-1 with TRBJ1-4; the match to TRBD1 covers 8 bases. Germline CDR1 is SQVTM and CDR2 is ANQGSEA. V lost 5 bases to trimming and J lost 8 bases; unmatched junction nucleotides: 10. This CDR3 is 14 amino acids long. CDR3: CSVTGQGSLEKLFF. The DNA for the CDR3 is TGCAGCGTTACCGGACAGGGAAGTTTGGAAAAACTGTTTTTT.

V and J are TRBV27 and TRBJ2-7, with a tentative D call TRBD1 (6 bases). This CDR3 contains 14 residues. Trimming cost V 5 bases and J 4 bases, with 15 bases left between them. CDR1 and CDR2 from the germline V gene are MNHEY and SMNVEV (reference sequence). The CDR3 reads CASSQQGTSYEQYF. The CDR3 DNA sequence: TGTGCCAGCAGTCAGCAGGGGACATCGTACGAGCAGTACTTC.

V is TRBV12-3 or TRBV12-4 and J is TRBJ1-2; 8 bases line up with TRBD1. The CDR3 contains 16 residues. The ends lost 3 bases at V and 2 bases at J; junction bases unmatched: 8. CDR3: CASSFSPGTGNYGYTF. The CDR3 nucleotides are TGTGCCAGCAGTTTCAGCCCCGGGACAGGCAACTATGGCTACACCTTC.

Here the CDR3 DNA reads TGTGCCAGCAGCCCAGACGGGACCTCCAATTCACCCCTCCACTTT. Translation gives CASSPDGTSNSPLHF. This chain joins TRBV7-9 and TRBJ1-6; D may be TRBD1 (5 bases). Trimming cost V 5 bases and J 7 bases, with 15 bases left between them. CDR1 and CDR2 from the germline V gene are SEHNR and FQNEAQ (reference sequence). This CDR3 contains 15 residues.

The chain uses TRBV5-1 and TRBJ1-2; D is unresolved. The V end lost 3 bases, the J end lost 8 bases, and 17 bases lay between the germline ends. This CDR3 has 14 residues. CDR1 is SGHRS and CDR2 is YFSETQ in the germline V gene. CDR3 protein: CASSSLVSSAGYTF. In nucleotides, the CDR3 is TGCGCCAGCAGCTCCTTAGTGTCTTCGGCCGGCTACACCTTC.

This chain joins TRBV15 and TRBJ2-2; D gene ambiguous. Between the trimmed V and J ends, which lost 0 bases and 5 bases, there was a span of 4 bases. Germline assignment: CDR1 LNHNV and CDR2 YYDKDF (reference sequence). The CDR3 covers 13 residues. The CDR3 region has the DNA TGTGCCACCAGCAGAGATGCGACCGGGGAGCTGTTTTTT. This codes for CATSRDATGELFF.